Below, 15 T cell receptor beta chains from the same sample are listed, as sequenced in a study of technical replicates of blood from several donors. Repertoires were generated with immunoSEQ multiplex PCR, while TCRdb's copy carries only in-frame clones and drops some. The sample has some 15,000 clones, 65% to 85% seen once. Sequencing was performed on PBMCs. These TCRs come from a human donor in good health. Some clones in this sample may be carry-over from other donors' samples.

V usage is TRBV11-3 and J usage is TRBJ2-1; 9 bases line up with TRBD2. The CDR3 contains 16 residues. Germline assignment: CDR1 SGHNT and CDR2 YENEEA. V was pared by 1 base and J by 0 bases, with 1 base of the junction left unmatched. The CDR3 DNA is TGTGCCAGCAGCTTAGCTAGCGGGGCCTCCTACAATGAGCAGTTCTTC. Its translation: CASSLASGASYNEQFF.

This clone was detected a few times. The chain links TRBV19 to TRBJ1-4; TRBD1 matches at 7 bases. The germline gives CDR1 LNHDA, CDR2 SQIVND (reference sequence). Unmatched junction bases numbered 15, after V lost 5 bases and J lost 0 bases. The CDR3 extends over 19 amino acids. CDR3 nucleotide sequence: TGTGCCAGTAGTCTCGGGACAGCGTCCTATTATGCAACTAATGAAAAACTGTTTTTT. Translating it yields CASSLGTASYYATNEKLFF.

This chain links TRBV30 with TRBJ1-4, with 9 positions matching TRBD1. Germline-derived CDR1 and CDR2 are GTSNPN and SVGIG (reference sequence). This CDR3 is 14 amino acids long. With 4 bases clipped from V and 0 bases from J, the junction kept 0 bases outside the gene matches. For the CDR3, the DNA is TGTGCCTGGAACAGGGGGCCAACTAATGAAAAACTGTTTTTT. Its translation is CAWNRGPTNEKLFF. Variable domain in full (rest from reference TRBV30 and TRBJ1-4): SQTIHQWPATLVQPVGSPLSLECTVEGTSNPNLYWYRQAAGRGLQLLFYSVGIGQISSEVPQNLSASRPQDRQFILSSKKLLLSDSGFYLCAWNRGPTNEKLFFGSGTQLSVL.

The V gene is TRBV19, the J gene TRBJ2-4; 13 bases are a match to TRBD2. Germline lookup yields CDR1 LNHDA and CDR2 SQIVND (reference sequence). The CDR3 extends over 14 amino acids. The trim removed 3 bases at V and 11 bases at J, leaving 4 bases unmatched. CDR3 coding DNA: TGTGCCAGTAGTATGGGACTAGCGGGAACCGTTCAGTACTTC. Translation: CASSMGLAGTVQYF.

This rearrangement joins TRBV30 to TRBJ1-2; the D is unclear. This CDR3 comprises 9 residues. CDR1 is GTSNPN, CDR2 SVGIG, per germline (reference sequence). V was pared by 8 bases and J by 5 bases, with 6 bases between. The CDR3 spells CARLYGYTF. Written as DNA, the CDR3 is TGTGCCCGACTATATGGCTACACCTTC.

This sequence joins TRBV4-1 and TRBJ2-3; D is possibly TRBD1 (5 bases). The CDR3 consists of 15 residues. Germline assignment: CDR1 MGHRA and CDR2 YSYEKL. V dropped 4 bases and J dropped 0 bases, with 11 bases sitting between them. For the CDR3, the DNA is TGCGCCAGCAGCCCACAGGACCCAAGCACAGATACGCAGTATTTT. Protein: CASSPQDPSTDTQYF.

CDR3 residues: CASSPPGGGTEAFF. The CDR3 nucleotides are TGTGCCAGCAGCCCCCCGGGAGGGGGCACTGAAGCTTTCTTT. The chain has TRBV7-9 and TRBJ1-1; weak D call: TRBD1 (6 bases). Germline V gives CDR1 SEHNR, CDR2 FQNEAQ (reference sequence). Trimming left V 5 bases short and J 4 bases short, with 14 bases between. This CDR3 is built from 14 residues.

This clone was found a few times. J is TRBJ1-1 and V is TRBV29-1; D is possibly TRBD1 (5 bases). CDR3 size: 11 residues. Trimming took 3 bases from V and 7 from J, leaving 9 bases between them. Germline loops: CDR1 SQVTM, CDR2 ANQGSEA. CDR3 amino acids: CSVDGGGEAFF. The CDR3 region has the DNA TGCAGCGTTGATGGGGGGGGTGAAGCTTTCTTT.

This clone was counted a single time. The rearrangement links TRBV6-6 to TRBJ2-1; tentatively, D is TRBD1 (6 bases). V was clipped by 7 bases and J by 4 bases, with 14 bases between them. CDR3 length: 14 amino acids. Germline V gene data show CDR1 as MNHNY and CDR2 as SVGAGI (reference sequence). The CDR3 coding sequence is TGTGCCAGCACCAAAGGGGGATGGTACAATGAGCAGTTCTTC. It encodes CASTKGGWYNEQFF.

On this clone itself: Compared with germline, one end of the junction differs, possibly owing to a read error. The CDR3 nucleotides read TGTGCCAGCAGCTCCAAGGGACAGGGGGTCTACGAGCAGTATTTC. This translates into CASSSKGQGVYEQYF. The J gene is TRBJ2-7, the V gene TRBV7-6; the match to TRBD1 covers 11 bases. The CDR3 covers 15 residues. Germline loops: CDR1 SGHVS, CDR2 FNYEAQ. Using reference TRBV7-6 and TRBJ2-7 for the parts outside the CDR3, the full variable domain is GAGVSQSPRYKVTKRGQDVALRCDPISGHVSLYWYRQALGQGPEFLTYFNYEAQQDKSGLPNDRFSAERPEGSISTLTIQRTEQRDSAMYRCASSSKGQGVYEQYFGPGTRLTVT.

The chain links TRBV6-6 to TRBJ1-1; D possibly corresponds to TRBD1 (5 bases). V lost 6 bases and J 4 bases, leaving 18 bases between the germline ends. CDR3 size: 15 residues. Germline V gene lookup returns CDR1 MNHNY and CDR2 SVGAGI (reference sequence). CDR3 sequence: CASSHRGGISTEAFF. The CDR3, as DNA: TGTGCCAGCAGCCACCGGGGGGGGATAAGCACTGAAGCTTTCTTT.

The chain combines TRBV2 with TRBJ2-1; D ambiguous. Between the trimmed V and J ends, which lost 3 bases and 4 bases, there was a span of 7 bases. Germline V gives CDR1 SNHLY, CDR2 FYNNEI. The CDR3 consists of 13 residues. CDR3 nucleotide sequence: TGTGCCAGCAGTGATTTCAGTTACAATGAGCAGTTCTTC. Its protein is CASSDFSYNEQFF.

The chain employs TRBV5-1 and TRBJ1-5; D is perhaps TRBD1 (5 bases). Trimming left V 4 bases short and J 4 bases short, with 15 bases between. From germline, CDR1 is SGHRS and CDR2 YFSETQ. The CDR3 has 15 amino acids. The CDR3 reads CASSPLPGDNQPQHF. The DNA of the CDR3 is TGCGCCAGCAGCCCCCTGCCGGGGGATAATCAGCCCCAGCATTTT. The full variable domain, in which reference TRBV5-1 and TRBJ1-5 provide the parts outside the CDR3, is KAGVTQTPRYLIKTRGQQVTLSCSPISGHRSVSWYQQTPGQGLQFLFEYFSETQRNKGNFPGRFSGRQFSNSRSEMNVSTLELGDSALYLCASSPLPGDNQPQHFGDGTRLSIL.

The CDR3 sequence: CASRRGQGETQYF. CDR3 coding DNA: TGTGCCAGCAGACGGGGACAGGGAGAGACCCAGTACTTC. The chain uses TRBV6-6 and TRBJ2-5; 9 bases are a match to TRBD1. V trimming: 6 bases; J trimming: 4 bases; junction bases outside the gene matches: 3. Per the germline V gene, CDR1 is MNHNY and CDR2 is SVGAGI (reference sequence). This CDR3 has 13 amino acids.

The sample holds one count of this clone. This chain links TRBV29-1 with TRBJ2-1; the match to TRBD2 covers 12 bases. The CDR3 totals 14 residues. V dropped 7 bases and J dropped 4; count of bases not matched to a gene: 5. CDR1 and CDR2 from the germline V gene are SQVTM and ANQGSEA. CDR3 protein: CSAGLAGNYNEQFF. The CDR3 DNA is TGCAGCGCCGGACTAGCGGGGAATTACAATGAGCAGTTCTTC.